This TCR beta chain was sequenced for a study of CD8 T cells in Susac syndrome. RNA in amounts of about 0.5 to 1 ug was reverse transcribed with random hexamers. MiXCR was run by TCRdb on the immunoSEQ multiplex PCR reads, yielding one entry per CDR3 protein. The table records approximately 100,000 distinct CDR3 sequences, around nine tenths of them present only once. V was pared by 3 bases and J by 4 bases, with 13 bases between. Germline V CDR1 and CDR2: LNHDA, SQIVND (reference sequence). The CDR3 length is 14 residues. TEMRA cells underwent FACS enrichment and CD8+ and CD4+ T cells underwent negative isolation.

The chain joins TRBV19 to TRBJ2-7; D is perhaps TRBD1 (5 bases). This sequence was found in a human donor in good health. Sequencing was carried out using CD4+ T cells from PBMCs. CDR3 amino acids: CASSITWKGYEQYF. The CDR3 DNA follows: TGTGCCAGTAGTATTACTTGGAAGGGGTACGAGCAGTACTTC.